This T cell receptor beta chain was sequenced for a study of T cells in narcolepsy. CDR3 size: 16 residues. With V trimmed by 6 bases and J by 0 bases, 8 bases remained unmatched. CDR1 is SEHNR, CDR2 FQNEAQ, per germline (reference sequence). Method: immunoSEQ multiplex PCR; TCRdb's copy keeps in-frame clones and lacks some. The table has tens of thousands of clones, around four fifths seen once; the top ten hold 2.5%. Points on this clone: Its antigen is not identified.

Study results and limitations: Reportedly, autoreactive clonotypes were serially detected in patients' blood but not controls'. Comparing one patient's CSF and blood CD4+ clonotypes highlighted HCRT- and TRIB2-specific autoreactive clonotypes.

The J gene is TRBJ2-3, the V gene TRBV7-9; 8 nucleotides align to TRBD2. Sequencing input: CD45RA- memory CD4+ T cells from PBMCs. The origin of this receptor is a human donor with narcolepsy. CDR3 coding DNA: TGTGCCAGCAGTCCCCCCGAGCGGGGGAGCACAGATACGCAGTATTTT. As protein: CASSPPERGSTDTQYF.